What follows describes a single T cell receptor (beta chain). Its target is not known. The data are from a study of T-cell memory formation after mild COVID-19. Background on the study: In these data, TCR clusters were largely donor specific. Overall study results and limits: Several responding clones turned up in pre-infection memory, indicating that cross-reactive memory may have taken part.

Employing constant-segment primers, 5'RACE generated TCR alpha and TCR beta cDNA libraries bearing sample barcodes and UMIs. Each CDR3 protein is one row after TCRdb ran MiXCR on the 5' RACE reads. The sample lists 300,000 to 350,000 distinct CDR3 sequences, 13% to 15% seen once, with roughly a fifth in the top ten. Sample: PBMCs or a T cell subset sorted from them (not recorded which). The clonotype was recovered from a man aged 18 to 30 who had mild COVID-19 (a few samples of this study predate the infection). Cell type and time point are not known.

Here the CDR3 DNA reads TGTGCCAGCAGTCAAAGGGGGCAGGTGGGGGAAGGCTACACCTTC. Translated, it gives CASSQRGQVGEGYTF. V gene TRBV12-3 or TRBV12-4 combines with J gene TRBJ1-2, with 7 positions matching TRBD1. The CDR3 spans 15 residues. V trimming: 5 bases; J trimming: 8 bases; junction bases outside the gene matches: 14.